These T cell receptor beta chains were read from a single sample in a study of blood T cell repertoires in COVID-19. TCRdb's table, derived via immunoSEQ multiplex PCR, lists solely in-frame clones and lacks some. The repertoire holds about 51,000 clones, with around nine tenths as singletons. Specimen: peripheral blood. Source of these receptors: a man aged 60 to 69 with acute or convalescent COVID-19. Both conserved end residues are part of each CDR3. The D gene is left open where the match is weak. Some rows mark clone size as missing; the rest say once, few, many or name a class of expanded clone.

CDR3 DNA,CDR3 protein,J gene,D gene,clone size,V gene
TGTGCCAGCAGCCCGACTAGTCCTCCCTACGAGCAGTACTTC,CASSPTSPPYEQYF,TRBJ2-7,-,-,TRBV7-2
TGTGCCAGCAGCTTCGGGACGGACAGGGGACAGCCCCAGCATTTT,CASSFGTDRGQPQHF,TRBJ1-5,TRBD1,-,TRBV7-9
TGTGCCAGTAGTATGGGACAGGGATGGGATTTT,CASSMGQGWDF,TRBJ2-3,TRBD1,-,TRBV19
TGTGCCAGCAGCCCGGGACTAGCGGAATCAGATACGCAGTATTTT,CASSPGLAESDTQYF,TRBJ2-3,TRBD2,-,TRBV7-6
TGTGCCAGTAGTCTGGACAGGGGAGGAACTGAAGCTTTCTTT,CASSLDRGGTEAFF,TRBJ1-1,TRBD1,-,TRBV19
TGTGCCAGCAGTTACCGGAGGGCGACTGAAGCTTTCTTT,CASSYRRATEAFF,TRBJ1-1,-,-,TRBV6-5
TGTGCCAGCAGCGTAGGGACAGGTGAACATCTTTATGGCTACACCTTC,CASSVGTGEHLYGYTF,TRBJ1-2,TRBD1,-,TRBV9
TGTGCCAGCAGCCTAAGCGGTAGCTCCTACAATGAGCAGTTCTTC,CASSLSGSSYNEQFF,TRBJ2-1,-,-,TRBV3-1/TRBV3-2
TGTGCCACTCGACTAGCGGGAGGCTTAACGGATGAGCAGTACTTC,CATRLAGGLTDEQYF,TRBJ2-7,TRBD2,few,TRBV15
TGTGCCAGCAGCACAATCGACCACCGAGGTGGGAATGAAAAACTGTTTTTT,CASSTIDHRGGNEKLFF,TRBJ1-4,-,-,TRBV11-3
TGTGCCAGTGGAGCTCAGGGGAAAGAAGAGACCCAGTACTTC,CASGAQGKEETQYF,TRBJ2-5,-,-,TRBV19
TGTGCCAGCAGCTCGGGACTAGCGGGGGGGCGGTCGGCAGATACGCAGTATTTT,CASSSGLAGGRSADTQYF,TRBJ2-3,TRBD2,-,TRBV7-2
TGTGCCAGCAGTGAGACAGGATTTAATTCACCCCTCCACTTT,CASSETGFNSPLHF,TRBJ1-6,-,-,TRBV25-1
TGTGCCAGCAGCTTCGACAGTGAAGCTTTCTTT,CASSFDSEAFF,TRBJ1-1,-,-,TRBV7-9
TGTGCCAGCAAAGTGCCGGGACTAGCGGGACCCCGCAACCACAATGAGCAGTTCTTC,CASKVPGLAGPRNHNEQFF,TRBJ2-1,TRBD2,few,TRBV27
TGTGCCAGCAGCCCTCCGGGGAGTAGGGGGTACGAGCAGTACTTC,CASSPPGSRGYEQYF,TRBJ2-7,-,once,TRBV7-6
TGTGCCATCAACAGGGGGAACCAAGAGACCCAGTACTTC,CAINRGNQETQYF,TRBJ2-5,TRBD1,-,TRBV10-3
TGCAGCGTTGTTGGGGCGGGGGCGACGAACACCGGGGAGCTGTTTTTT,CSVVGAGATNTGELFF,TRBJ2-2,-,-,TRBV29-1
TGTGCCAGCAGCCAAGAATATAGGACGGGAAATAATTCACCCCTCCACTTT,CASSQEYRTGNNSPLHF,TRBJ1-6,-,once,TRBV3-1/TRBV3-2
TGCAGCGGCGGAGTGGGGGCCGAGAGCTATGGCTACACCTTC,CSGGVGAESYGYTF,TRBJ1-2,-,-,TRBV29-1
TGTGCCAGCAGGCGATGGGGACAGGGAAATGAAAAACTGTTTTTT,CASRRWGQGNEKLFF,TRBJ1-4,TRBD1,-,TRBV11-2
TGTGCCAGCTCACTTACTTTCACACAGGGGTTACAAGAGACCCAGTACTTC,CASSLTFTQGLQETQYF,TRBJ2-5,TRBD1,-,TRBV18
TGTGCCAGCAGCCGGGACAGGGCGCGCGGCTACACCTTC,CASSRDRARGYTF,TRBJ1-2,TRBD1,-,TRBV5-4
TGTGCCAGCAGTTTAGAGATAGTTAGCGGCGAGCAGTACTTC,CASSLEIVSGEQYF,TRBJ2-7,-,-,TRBV27
TGTGCCAGCAGCCTAAATGGTAGGAGCTATGGCTACACCTTC,CASSLNGRSYGYTF,TRBJ1-2,-,-,TRBV7-6
TGCGCCAGCAGCTATGACAGCGGGCCCTCTAACTATGGCTACACCTTC,CASSYDSGPSNYGYTF,TRBJ1-2,-,-,TRBV5-1
TGTGCCATCAGTGAGTTACAGGCTGAGGATGGCTACACCTTC,CAISELQAEDGYTF,TRBJ1-2,-,-,TRBV10-3
TGTGCCAGCAGTTCGGGACAGCCCTGGGATGAGCAGTTCTTC,CASSSGQPWDEQFF,TRBJ2-1,TRBD1,once,TRBV28
TGTGCCACCAGCCTCTACGGGGGGAATCAGCCCCAGCATTTT,CATSLYGGNQPQHF,TRBJ1-5,-,-,TRBV15
TGTGCCACCAGTGATGGCAGGGTTCCCTACGAGCAGTACTTC,CATSDGRVPYEQYF,TRBJ2-7,-,-,TRBV24-1
TGCAGCGCCACCACTAGCGGGGCAAACAATGAGCAGTTCTTC,CSATTSGANNEQFF,TRBJ2-1,TRBD2,-,TRBV29-1